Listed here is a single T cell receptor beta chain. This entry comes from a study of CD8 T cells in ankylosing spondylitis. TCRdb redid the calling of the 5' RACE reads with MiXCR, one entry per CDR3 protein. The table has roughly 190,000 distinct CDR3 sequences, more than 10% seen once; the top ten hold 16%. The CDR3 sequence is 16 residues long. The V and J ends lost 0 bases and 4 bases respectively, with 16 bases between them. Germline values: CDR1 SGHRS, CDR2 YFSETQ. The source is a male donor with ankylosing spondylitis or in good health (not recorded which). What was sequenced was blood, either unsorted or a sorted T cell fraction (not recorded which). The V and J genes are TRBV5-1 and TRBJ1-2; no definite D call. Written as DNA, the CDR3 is TGCGCCAGCAGCTTGGCCGAGGGAACAGTCCCCTATGGCTACACCTTC. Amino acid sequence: CASSLAEGTVPYGYTF.